This entry describes one T cell receptor (beta chain). The CDR3 is made up of 15 amino acids. Germline V lookup: CDR1 SGHTA, CDR2 FQGTGA. The germline V and J ends were trimmed by 1 base and 2 bases, with 8 bases remaining between them. In TCRdb, the RT-PCR reads were re-called with MiXCR into one record per CDR3 protein. The table lists more than 550,000 distinct CDR3 sequences, 14% of them singletons, with just over 3.5% in the top ten. The TCR was taken from a female donor in good health, serving as a healthy control. The sample consisted of memory CD4+ T cells from blood. V and J are TRBV7-3 and TRBJ2-2; unclear D gene. This chain's CDR3 is CASSLNGENTGELFF. In DNA form, the CDR3 reads TGTGCCAGCAGCTTAAACGGAGAAAACACCGGGGAGCTGTTTTTT.